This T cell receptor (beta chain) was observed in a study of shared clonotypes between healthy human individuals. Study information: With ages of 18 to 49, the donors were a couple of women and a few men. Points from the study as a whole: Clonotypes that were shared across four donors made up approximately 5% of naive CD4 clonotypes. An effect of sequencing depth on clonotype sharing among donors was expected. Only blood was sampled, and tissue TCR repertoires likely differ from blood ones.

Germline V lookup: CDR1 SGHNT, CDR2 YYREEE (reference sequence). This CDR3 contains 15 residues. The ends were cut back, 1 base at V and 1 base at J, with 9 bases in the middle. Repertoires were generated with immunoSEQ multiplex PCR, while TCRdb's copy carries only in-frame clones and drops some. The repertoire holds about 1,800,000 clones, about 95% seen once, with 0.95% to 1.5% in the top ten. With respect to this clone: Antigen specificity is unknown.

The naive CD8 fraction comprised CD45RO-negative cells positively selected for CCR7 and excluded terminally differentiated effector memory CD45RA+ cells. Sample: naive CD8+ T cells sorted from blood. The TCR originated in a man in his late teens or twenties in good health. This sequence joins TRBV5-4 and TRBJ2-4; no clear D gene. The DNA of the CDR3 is TGTGCCAGCAGCTTGATTCAGGATGCCAAAAACATTCAGTACTTC. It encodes CASSLIQDAKNIQYF.